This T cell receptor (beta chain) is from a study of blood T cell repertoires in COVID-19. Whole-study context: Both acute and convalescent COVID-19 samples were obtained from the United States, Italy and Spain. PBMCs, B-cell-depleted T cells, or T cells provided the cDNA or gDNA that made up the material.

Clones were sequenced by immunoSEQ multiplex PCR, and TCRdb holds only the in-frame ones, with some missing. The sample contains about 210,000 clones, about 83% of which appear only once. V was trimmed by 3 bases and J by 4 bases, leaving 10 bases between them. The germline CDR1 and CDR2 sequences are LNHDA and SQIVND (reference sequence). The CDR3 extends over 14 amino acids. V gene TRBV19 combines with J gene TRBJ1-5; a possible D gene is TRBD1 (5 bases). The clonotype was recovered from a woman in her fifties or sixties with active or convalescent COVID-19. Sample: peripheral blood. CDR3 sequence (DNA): TGTGCCAGTAGTATCCGGGGGGAGAATCAGCCCCAGCATTTT. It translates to CASSIRGENQPQHF.